This TCR beta chain was captured in a study of vaccination effects on CD4 cells after COVID-19. Overall study context: Convalescent patients, three in all, were sampled both early and late after vaccination. Wells containing roughly 1.8 million PBMC each were cultured with approximately 10 IU/ml IL-2 and 7.5 to 10 ug/ml peptides.

As to this clone: Its target is unknown.

Libraries were prepared by immunoSEQ multiplex PCR; TCRdb keeps only in-frame clonotypes and omits some of them. The table includes roughly 30,000 clones, 75% detected once. An approximately ten-day culture period preceded the isolation of CD4+ T cells. This individual contracted SARS-CoV-2 between March and December 2020, as verified by PCR. Participants were vaccinated with two doses of either the BNT162b2 or mRNA-1273 vaccine. Cultures had half their medium replaced with IL-2 medium on days 3 and 7. The CDR3 loop spans 14 amino acids. Germline CDR1 and CDR2: LGHNA and YNFKEQ. The ends lost 3 bases at V and 6 bases at J; junction bases unmatched: 5. Overall study findings and caveats: Sampling in the study covered few convalescent patients and included no early post-infection timepoints.

The V gene is TRBV4-2, the J gene TRBJ2-1, with TRBD2 identical over 7 bases. The sequences come from CD4+ T cells from PBMCs cultured without peptide, collected after COVID-19 vaccination. The sequence was obtained from a human donor who had a prior SARS-CoV-2 infection. The chain's CDR3 is CASSHRGLSNEQFF. The CDR3 DNA sequence: TGTGCCAGCAGCCACCGGGGACTATCCAATGAGCAGTTCTTC.